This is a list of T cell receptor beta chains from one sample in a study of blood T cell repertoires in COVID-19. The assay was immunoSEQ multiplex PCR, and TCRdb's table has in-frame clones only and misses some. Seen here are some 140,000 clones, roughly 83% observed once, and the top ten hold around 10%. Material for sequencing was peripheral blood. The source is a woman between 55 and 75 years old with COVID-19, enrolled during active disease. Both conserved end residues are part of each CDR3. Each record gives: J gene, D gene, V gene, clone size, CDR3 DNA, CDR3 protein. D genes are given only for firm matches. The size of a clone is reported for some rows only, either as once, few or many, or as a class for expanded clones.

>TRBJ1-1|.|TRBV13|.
TGTGCCAGCAGCTTAACTGAGGCGGAAGCTTTCTTT
CASSLTEAEAFF
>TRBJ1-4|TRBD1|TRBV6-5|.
TGTGCCAGCAGCACAGGGACAGGGAGAGAAAAACTGTTTTTT
CASSTGTGREKLFF
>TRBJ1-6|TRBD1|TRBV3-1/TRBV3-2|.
TGTGCCAGCAGCCGCGGACAGGGAATCGTTTCACCCCTCCACTTT
CASSRGQGIVSPLHF
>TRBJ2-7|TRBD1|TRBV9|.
TGTGCCAGCAGCCCCTGGGACAGGCCTTCCTACGAGCAGTACTTC
CASSPWDRPSYEQYF
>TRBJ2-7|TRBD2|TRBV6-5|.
TGTGCCAGCAATGGGCTAGCGGGCGAGCAGTACTTC
CASNGLAGEQYF
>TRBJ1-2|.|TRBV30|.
TGTGCCTGGAGTACGGGGTTGGGCTATGGCTACACCTTC
CAWSTGLGYGYTF
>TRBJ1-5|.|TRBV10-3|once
TGTGCCGCCGGGGATCAGCCCCAGCATTTT
CAAGDQPQHF
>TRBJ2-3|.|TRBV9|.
TGTGCCAGCAGCGTAGGGCCCCCAGATACGCAGTATTTT
CASSVGPPDTQYF
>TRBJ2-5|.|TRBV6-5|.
TGTGCCAGCAGTTACACCCGGGCAGGGGTCGGGGAGACCCAGTACTTC
CASSYTRAGVGETQYF
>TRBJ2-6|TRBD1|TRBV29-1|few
TGCAGCGTTGAGGACGTGGGACAGGGACAGTCTGGGGCCAACGTCCTGACTTTC
CSVEDVGQGQSGANVLTF
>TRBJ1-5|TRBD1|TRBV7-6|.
TGTGCCAGCAGCTTAGGGCCGCGGGGACAGGGAGGCCAGCCCCAGCATTTT
CASSLGPRGQGGQPQHF